The present T cell receptor (beta chain) was sequenced within a study of T cells after posttransplantation cyclophosphamide listed by TCRdb under 2016. Concerning the study at large: Using TRB sequencing, the study followed how the T cell repertoire reconstituted after myeloablative bone marrow transplantation in which posttransplantation cyclophosphamide served as GVHD prophylaxis. Antigen receptor sequencing was done on samples from roughly 35 PTCy-treated patients and from some 15 related bone marrow donors of those patients. TRA and TRB clonality were tightly correlated in eight to ten samples, so subsequent TCR analyses focused on TRB only. In 3 patients, TRB sequencing was also performed on up to about 3 more blood samples taken 2 to 5.2 years after transplant, and in a handful of patients, pretransplant blood was also TRB-sequenced. Public TRB sequences were searched against a database of over 3,600 sequences associated with responses to pathogens, tumor antigens, self-antigens and alloantigens. Blood from every one of the approximately 33 PTCy patients who had 1-year posttransplant specimens underwent TRB sequencing. Findings and caveats that apply to the study as a whole: The TRB repertoires of T cells infiltrating skin or GI tract showed only limited overlap with the TRB repertoires of T cells in blood. Donor-recipient similarity was low at 1-2 months but increased during the first year, and donor CD8+ memory clones often dominated later blood repertoires. Across more than 35 patients, recipient CMV seropositivity and CMV reactivation were highly associated with TRB clonality; PTCy diversity was similar to CNI/methotrexate controls.

Genomic DNA was the input for TRB sequencing, which was run either with the immunoSEQ assay at survey resolution or with the hsTCRB kit. As for the authors' bioinformatics: The immunoSEQ software handled the initial read processing, while the LymphoSeq R package was used for the repertoire analyses. Clonality was calculated as 1 minus normalized Shannon entropy, and the Gini coefficient was also calculated for each TRB dataset. To infer phenotypes in unsorted samples, TRB sequences from sorted subsets of the recipient or donor were mapped onto unsorted samples from the same recipient. In TCRdb, the immuneACCESS table is reduced to in-frame sequences with V and J assigned. These tables do not hold every clone; where another copy was compared, an unresolved V gene accounts for under half, and the others remain unexplained. D and trimming come from the DNA, and the V and J calls and clone size come from that table. Across this sample, roughly 15,000 clones were tabulated and none appeared just once. Clones ranked in the top ten supply 20% to 25% of the sample.

According to the germline V gene, CDR1 reads SQVTM and CDR2 reads ANQGSEA. Relative to germline, V is missing 7 bases and J is missing 5 bases, with 5 bases of the junction outside any gene match. The CDR3, from cysteine to phenylalanine, totals 12 residues. Only the CDR3 portion is preserved as DNA: 36 bases, with reading frame beginning at the first base. The treatment or condition label of this sample denotes: high-dose cyclophosphamide on days +3 and +4 as single-agent GVHD prophylaxis. PTCy patients received busulfan and fludarabine conditioning, a related or unrelated marrow graft, and cyclophosphamide on days +3 and +4. PTCy-treated patients came from a prospective multi-institutional clinical trial. Peripheral blood and bone marrow mononuclear cells were isolated by Ficoll-Hypaque density centrifugation and cryopreserved. This clone was seen more than once but under ten times. The antigen it recognizes is unknown. The sample holds no much larger clone one base away, and base qualities are not on file.

The chain joins TRBV29-1 to TRBJ2-5; a stretch of 9 junction bases matches TRBD1. The material sequenced was PBMCs, taken approximately 1,100 days after allogeneic stem cell transplant with posttransplant cyclophosphamide. The clonotype was recovered from a female patient aged 40-50 years who received an allogeneic stem cell transplant from a related donor, was CMV-positive, and had no GVHD. Some T cells seen after a transplant may have their origin in the graft donor. This receptor has the CDR3 CSGGQGLETQYF. The nucleotide sequence reads TGCAGCGGGGGACAGGGTCTCGAGACCCAGTACTTC.